This T cell receptor beta chain was captured in a study of STAT5B mutations in CD4+ large granular lymphocyte leukemia. Study-level information: The CDR3 'QG' motif was associated with a particular HLA allele among healthy donors.

The repertoire was sequenced with immunoSEQ multiplex PCR; TCRdb's copy has only in-frame clones and lacks some. The table records 20,000 to 25,000 clones, 82% of them present only once. V was clipped by 5 bases and J by 7 bases, with 6 bases between them. The CDR3 is 10 amino acids. From germline, CDR1 is SGHTS and CDR2 YDEGEE. This TCR was recovered from a human donor in good health. Sequenced input: CD4+ T cells from blood buffy coats. The genes are TRBV5-8 and TRBJ1-1, with D unclear. The CDR3 DNA follows: TGTGCCAGCAGGACATTTGAAGCTTTCTTT. Protein sequence: CASRTFEAFF.